This T cell receptor beta chain was documented in a study of shared clonotypes between healthy human individuals. Background on the study: Donors, aged 18 to 49, were a couple of women and three men. Study findings and constraints: It was the few donors that limited the genetic and exposure-history diversity represented.

V was trimmed by 1 base and J by 4 bases, leaving 2 bases between them. CDR1 and CDR2 from the germline V gene are LGHNT and FRNRAP. The CDR3 has 13 residues. Concerning this clone: Its antigen is undetermined.

The authors sequenced unsorted PBMC DNA on ten immunoSEQ deep assay plates. Profiling relied on immunoSEQ multiplex PCR, and the TCRdb table lists in-frame clones only, not all of them. The profile shows roughly 480,000 clones, 79% of them singletons. V is TRBV12-5 and J is TRBJ2-6, with D unclear. This clonotype originated in a woman aged 40 to 49 in good health. Some clones in this sample may be carry-over from other donors' samples. The sample comprised PBMCs. CDR3 DNA sequence: TGTGCTAGTGGTTTGGCCGGGGCCAACGTCCTGACTTTC. This codes for CASGLAGANVLTF.